This T cell receptor (beta chain) was retrieved from a study of CD8+CD57+ T cells in acquired aplastic anemia. Whole-study findings and limits: CD8+ Simpson's diversity showed no significant patient-control difference.

It was patients with CD8+CD57+ cell expansion by flow cytometry who were chosen for sequencing. Every patient was diagnosed with severe acquired aplastic anemia. Patients had received no therapy at the time of blood sampling. The study profiled TCR beta VDJ and CDR3 using genomic DNA as template. From the reads, TCRdb called clonotypes with MiXCR, one entry per CDR3 protein. The sample yields approximately 220,000 distinct CDR3 sequences, almost 50% seen once. There are many counts of this clonotype. Its antigen is unidentified. The CDR3 has 14 residues. With 11 bases removed from V and 3 bases from J, the gap between germline ends came to 16 bases.

The chain carries TRBV12-3 or TRBV12-4 and TRBJ2-2; TRBD1 or TRBD2 may be the D gene (6 bases each). The sample comprised sorted CD4+, CD8+, or CD8+CD57+ T cells (not recorded which) from PBMCs. The source of this sequence is a human donor with aplastic anemia. This chain's CDR3 is CASRGQVDTGELFF. The CDR3 region has the DNA TGTGCCTCCCGGGGGCAGGTTGACACCGGGGAGCTGTTTTTT.